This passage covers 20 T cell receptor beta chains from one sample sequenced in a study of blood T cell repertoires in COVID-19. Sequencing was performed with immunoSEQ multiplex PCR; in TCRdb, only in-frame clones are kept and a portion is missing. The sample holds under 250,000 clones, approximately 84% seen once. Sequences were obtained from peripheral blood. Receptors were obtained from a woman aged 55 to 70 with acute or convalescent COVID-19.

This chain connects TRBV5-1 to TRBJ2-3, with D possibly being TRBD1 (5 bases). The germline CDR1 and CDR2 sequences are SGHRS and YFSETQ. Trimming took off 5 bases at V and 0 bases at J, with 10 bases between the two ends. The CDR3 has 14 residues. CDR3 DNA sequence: TGCGCCAGCAGATTCGACAGCAGCACAGATACGCAGTATTTT. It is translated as CASRFDSSTDTQYF.

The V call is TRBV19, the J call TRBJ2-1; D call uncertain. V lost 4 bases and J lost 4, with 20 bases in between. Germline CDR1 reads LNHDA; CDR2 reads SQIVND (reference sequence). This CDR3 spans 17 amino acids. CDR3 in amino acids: CASSNGPMTPLYNEQFF. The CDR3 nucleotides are TGTGCCAGTAGTAATGGGCCCATGACCCCCTTATACAATGAGCAGTTCTTC.

CDR3 nucleotide sequence: TGTGCCAGCAGCTACGACAGGGCTAGCGGCTACACCTTC. Amino acids: CASSYDRASGYTF. V is TRBV7-3 and J is TRBJ1-2; 7 bases match TRBD1. This CDR3 comprises 13 residues. Germline-derived CDR1 and CDR2 are SGHTA and FQGTGA. J was trimmed by 8 bases and V by 4 bases; bases with no gene match: 7.

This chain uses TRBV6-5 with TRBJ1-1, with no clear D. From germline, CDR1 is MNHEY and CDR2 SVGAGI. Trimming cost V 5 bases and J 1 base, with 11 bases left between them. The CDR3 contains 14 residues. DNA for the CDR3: TGTGCCAGCAGTCCGATCTCAGGGAACACTGAAGCTTTCTTT. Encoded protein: CASSPISGNTEAFF.

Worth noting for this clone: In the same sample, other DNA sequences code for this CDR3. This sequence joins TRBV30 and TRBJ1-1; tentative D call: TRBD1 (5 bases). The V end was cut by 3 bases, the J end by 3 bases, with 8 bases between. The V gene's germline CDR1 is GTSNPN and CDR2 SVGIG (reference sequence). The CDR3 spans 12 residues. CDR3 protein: CAWRGGDTEAFF. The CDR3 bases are TGTGCCTGGAGAGGAGGGGACACTGAAGCTTTCTTT.

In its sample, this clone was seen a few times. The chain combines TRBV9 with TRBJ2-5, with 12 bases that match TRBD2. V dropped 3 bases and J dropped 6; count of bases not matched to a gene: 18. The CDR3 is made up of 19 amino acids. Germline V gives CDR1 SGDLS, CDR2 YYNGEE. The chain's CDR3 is CASSAGLAGPPETRQTQYF. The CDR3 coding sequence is TGTGCCAGCAGCGCTGGACTAGCGGGGCCCCCAGAGACAAGGCAGACCCAGTACTTC.

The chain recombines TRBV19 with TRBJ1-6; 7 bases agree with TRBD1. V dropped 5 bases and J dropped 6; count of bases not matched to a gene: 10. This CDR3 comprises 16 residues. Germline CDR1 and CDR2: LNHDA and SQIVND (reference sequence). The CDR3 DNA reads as TGTGCCAGTAGTGCCCCGGGACAGCTCAGTAATTCACCCCTCCACTTT. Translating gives CASSAPGQLSNSPLHF. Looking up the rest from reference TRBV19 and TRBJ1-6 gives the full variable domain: DGGITQSPKYLFRKEGQNVTLSCEQNLNHDAMYWYRQDPGQGLRLIYYSQIVNDFQKGDIAEGYSVSREKKESFPLTVTSAQKNPTAFYLCASSAPGQLSNSPLHFGNGTRLTVT.

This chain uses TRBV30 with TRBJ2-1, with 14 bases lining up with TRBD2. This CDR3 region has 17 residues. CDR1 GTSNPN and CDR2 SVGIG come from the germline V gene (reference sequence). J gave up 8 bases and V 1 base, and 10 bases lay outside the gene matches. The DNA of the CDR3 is TGTGCCTGGAGTGGGAGACTAGCGGGGGGGCCTTTGGATGAGCAGTTCTTC. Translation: CAWSGRLAGGPLDEQFF.

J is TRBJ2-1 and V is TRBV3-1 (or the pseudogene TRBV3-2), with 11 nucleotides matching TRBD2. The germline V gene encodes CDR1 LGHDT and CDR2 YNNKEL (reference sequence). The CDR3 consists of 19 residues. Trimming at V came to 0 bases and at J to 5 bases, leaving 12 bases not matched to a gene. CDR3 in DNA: TGTGCCAGCAGCCAAGATTGGGCCCTAGCGGGGGGACCTAACAATGAGCAGTTCTTC. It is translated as CASSQDWALAGGPNNEQFF.

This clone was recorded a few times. For the CDR3, the DNA is TGTGCCACCAGCAGAGGAGGTCAGGGAGGGAATGAAAAACTGTTTTTT. This gives the protein CATSRGGQGGNEKLFF. The gene calls are TRBV15 and TRBJ1-4; tentatively, D is TRBD1 (5 bases). Germline lookup yields CDR1 LNHNV and CDR2 YYDKDF (reference sequence). This CDR3 comprises 16 residues. The germline V and J ends were trimmed by 1 base and 5 bases, with 14 bases remaining between them.

The CDR3 region is CASSPPAGGAEQFF. The CDR3 nucleotides read TGTGCCAGCTCACCCCCAGCGGGGGGCGCTGAGCAGTTCTTC. J is TRBJ2-1 and V is TRBV18; TRBD2 aligns across 9 bases. The CDR3 has 14 amino acids. V lost 3 bases to trimming and J lost 9 bases; unmatched junction nucleotides: 6. Germline loops: CDR1 KGHSH, CDR2 LQKENI.

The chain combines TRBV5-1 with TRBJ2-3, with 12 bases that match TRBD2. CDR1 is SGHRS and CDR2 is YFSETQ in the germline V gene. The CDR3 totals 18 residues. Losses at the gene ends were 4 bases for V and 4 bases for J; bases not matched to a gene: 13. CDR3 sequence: CASSKGLAGNPGADTQYF. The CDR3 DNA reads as TGCGCCAGCAGCAAGGGACTAGCGGGTAACCCTGGTGCAGATACGCAGTATTTT.

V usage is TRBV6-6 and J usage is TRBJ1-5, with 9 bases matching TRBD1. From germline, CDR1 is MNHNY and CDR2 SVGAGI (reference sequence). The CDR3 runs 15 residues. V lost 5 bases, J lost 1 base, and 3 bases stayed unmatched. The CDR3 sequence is CASSPGQGSNQPQHF. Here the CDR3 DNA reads TGTGCCAGCAGTCCGGGACAGGGAAGCAATCAGCCCCAGCATTTT.

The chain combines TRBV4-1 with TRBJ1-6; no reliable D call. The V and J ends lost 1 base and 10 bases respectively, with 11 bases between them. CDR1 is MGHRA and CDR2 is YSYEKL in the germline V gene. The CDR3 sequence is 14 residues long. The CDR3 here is CASSQGIGRSPLHF. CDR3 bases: TGCGCCAGCAGCCAAGGGATAGGGAGGTCACCCCTCCACTTT.

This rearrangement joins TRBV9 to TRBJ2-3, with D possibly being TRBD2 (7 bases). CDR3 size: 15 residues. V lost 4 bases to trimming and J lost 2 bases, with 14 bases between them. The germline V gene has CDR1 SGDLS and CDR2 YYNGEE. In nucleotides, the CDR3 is TGTGCCAGCAGCTCAGGAGGGGGGGACACAGATACGCAGTATTTT. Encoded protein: CASSSGGGDTDTQYF.

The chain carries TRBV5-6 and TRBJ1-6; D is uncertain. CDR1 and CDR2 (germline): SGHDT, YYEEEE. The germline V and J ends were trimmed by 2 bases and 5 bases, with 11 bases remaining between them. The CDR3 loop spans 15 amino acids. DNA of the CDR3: TGTGCCAGCAGCTTTTACGGAGGCAATAATTCACCCCTCCACTTT. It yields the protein CASSFYGGNNSPLHF. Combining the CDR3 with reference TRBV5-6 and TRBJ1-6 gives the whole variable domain DAGVTQSPTHLIKTRGQQVTLRCSPKSGHDTVSWYQQALGQGPQFIFQYYEEEERQRGNFPDRFSGHQFPNYSSELNVNALLLGDSALYLCASSFYGGNNSPLHFGNGTRLTVT.

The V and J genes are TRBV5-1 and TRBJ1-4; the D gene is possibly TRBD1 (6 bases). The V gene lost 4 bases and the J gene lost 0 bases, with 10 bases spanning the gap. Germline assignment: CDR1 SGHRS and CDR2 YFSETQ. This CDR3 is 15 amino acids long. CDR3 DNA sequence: TGCGCCAGCAGCCAACAGGGTACAACTAATGAAAAACTGTTTTTT. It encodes CASSQQGTTNEKLFF.

CDR3 sequence (DNA): TGTGCCAGCAGTAGCGGGGGAGTCCCCGATGAGCAGTTCTTC. Amino acid sequence: CASSSGGVPDEQFF. The gene calls are TRBV6-5 and TRBJ2-1, with 8 bases identical to TRBD2. The length of the CDR3 is 14 residues. With 5 bases clipped from V and 8 bases from J, the junction kept 8 bases outside the gene matches. CDR1 is MNHEY and CDR2 is SVGAGI in the germline V gene.

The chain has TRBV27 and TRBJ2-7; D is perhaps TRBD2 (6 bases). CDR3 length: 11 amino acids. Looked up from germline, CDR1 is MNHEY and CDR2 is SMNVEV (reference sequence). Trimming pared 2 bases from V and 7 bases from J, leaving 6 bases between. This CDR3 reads CASSLGGEQYF. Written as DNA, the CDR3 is TGTGCCAGCAGTTTAGGAGGGGAGCAGTACTTC.

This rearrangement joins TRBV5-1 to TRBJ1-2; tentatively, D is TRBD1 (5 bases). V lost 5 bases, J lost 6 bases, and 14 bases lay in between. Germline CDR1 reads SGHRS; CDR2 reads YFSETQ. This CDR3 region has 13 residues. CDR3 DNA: TGCGCCAGCAGTATTCTAGGGGAGGATGGCTACACCTTC. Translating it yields CASSILGEDGYTF. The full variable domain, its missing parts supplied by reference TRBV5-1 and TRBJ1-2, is KAGVTQTPRYLIKTRGQQVTLSCSPISGHRSVSWYQQTPGQGLQFLFEYFSETQRNKGNFPGRFSGRQFSNSRSEMNVSTLELGDSALYLCASSILGEDGYTFGSGTRLTVV.